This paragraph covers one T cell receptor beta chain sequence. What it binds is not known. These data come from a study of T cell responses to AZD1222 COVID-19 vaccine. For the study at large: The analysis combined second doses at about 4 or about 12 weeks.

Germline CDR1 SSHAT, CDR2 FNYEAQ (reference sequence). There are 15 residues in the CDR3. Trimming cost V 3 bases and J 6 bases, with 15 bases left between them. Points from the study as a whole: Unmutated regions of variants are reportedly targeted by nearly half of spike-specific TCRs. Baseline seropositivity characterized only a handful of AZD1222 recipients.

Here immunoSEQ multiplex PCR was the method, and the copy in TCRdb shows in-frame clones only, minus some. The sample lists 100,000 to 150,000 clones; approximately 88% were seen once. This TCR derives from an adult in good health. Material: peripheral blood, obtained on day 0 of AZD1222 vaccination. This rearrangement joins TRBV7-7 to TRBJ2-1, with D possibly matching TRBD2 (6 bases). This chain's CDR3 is CASSLGAGWGNEQFF. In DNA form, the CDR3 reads TGTGCCAGCAGCTTGGGTGCGGGATGGGGCAATGAGCAGTTCTTC.